This T cell receptor beta chain is drawn from a study of cytomegalovirus exposure and HLA in healthy donors. The CDR3 extends over 14 amino acids. V was cut by 2 bases and J by 5 bases, with 11 bases left in between. Germline V lookup: CDR1 SGHTA, CDR2 FQGTGA. Study results and caveats: The authors listed over 150 TCR beta chains as cytomegalovirus-associated.

A remark on this clone: Its antigen is unknown.

PCR was performed using 60 Vbeta and 13 Jbeta primers. TCRdb's table, derived via immunoSEQ multiplex PCR, lists solely in-frame clones and lacks some. This table has under 150,000 clones, roughly 82% appearing once. The sequencing sample was made of PBMCs. The chain recombines TRBV7-3 with TRBJ2-3, with D possibly TRBD2 on 6 matching bases. The TCR sequence derives from a male donor in good health and CMV-seropositive. The CDR3 reads CASSLRERLDTQYF. The CDR3 DNA is TGTGCCAGCAGCTTACGGGAGCGTTTAGATACGCAGTATTTT.